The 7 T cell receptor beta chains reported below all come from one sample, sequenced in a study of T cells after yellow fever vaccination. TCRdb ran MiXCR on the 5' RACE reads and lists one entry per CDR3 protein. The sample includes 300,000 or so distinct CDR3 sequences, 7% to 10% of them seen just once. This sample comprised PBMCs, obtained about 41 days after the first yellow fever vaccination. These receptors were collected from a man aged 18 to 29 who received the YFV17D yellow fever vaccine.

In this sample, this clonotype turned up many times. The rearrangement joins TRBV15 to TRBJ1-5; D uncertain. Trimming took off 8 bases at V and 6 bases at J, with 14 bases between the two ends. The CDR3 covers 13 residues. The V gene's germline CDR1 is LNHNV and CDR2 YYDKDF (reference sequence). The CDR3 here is CATSRGTGQPQHF. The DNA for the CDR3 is TGTGCCACCTCTCGTGGAACGGGTCAGCCCCAGCATTTT.

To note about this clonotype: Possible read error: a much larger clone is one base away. The CDR3 sequence is CASSEPGQGDTEDFF. CDR3 in DNA: TGCGCCAGCAGCGAGCCGGGACAGGGGGACACTGAAGATTTCTTT. The chain has TRBV5-1 and TRBJ1-1; 11 nucleotides match TRBD1. There are 15 residues in the CDR3. The V gene's germline CDR1 is SGHRS and CDR2 YFSETQ.

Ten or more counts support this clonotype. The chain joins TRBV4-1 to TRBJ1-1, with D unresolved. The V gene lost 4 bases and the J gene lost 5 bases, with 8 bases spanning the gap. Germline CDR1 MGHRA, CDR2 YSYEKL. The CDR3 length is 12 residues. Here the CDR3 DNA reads TGCGCCAGCAGCCTTCAAGGGACTGAAGCTTTCTTT. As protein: CASSLQGTEAFF.

CDR3 DNA: TGTGCCAGCAGCTTGGATAGCGGAGGATACTATGGCTACACCTTC. It specifies CASSLDSGGYYGYTF. The J gene is TRBJ1-2, the V gene TRBV5-5, with unresolved D. The CDR3 sequence is 15 residues long. The germline gives CDR1 SGHKS, CDR2 YYEKEE (reference sequence). Trimming shortened V by 0 bases and J by 3 bases, and 12 bases separated the two germline ends.

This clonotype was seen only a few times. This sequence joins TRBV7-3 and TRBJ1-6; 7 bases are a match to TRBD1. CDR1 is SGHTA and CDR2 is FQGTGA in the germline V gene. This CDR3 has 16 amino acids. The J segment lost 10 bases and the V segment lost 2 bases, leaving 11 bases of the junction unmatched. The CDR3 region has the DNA TGTGCCAGCAGCTTAGTGGGACAGTTCGCACGGTCACCCCTCCACTTT. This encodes CASSLVGQFARSPLHF.

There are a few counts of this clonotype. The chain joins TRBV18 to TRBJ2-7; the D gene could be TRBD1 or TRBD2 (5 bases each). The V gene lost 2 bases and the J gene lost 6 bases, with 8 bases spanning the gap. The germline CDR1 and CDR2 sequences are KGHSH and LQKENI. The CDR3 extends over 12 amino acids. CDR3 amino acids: CASSPGTGEQYV. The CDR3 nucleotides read TGTGCCAGCTCACCAGGGACCGGCGAGCAGTACGTC.

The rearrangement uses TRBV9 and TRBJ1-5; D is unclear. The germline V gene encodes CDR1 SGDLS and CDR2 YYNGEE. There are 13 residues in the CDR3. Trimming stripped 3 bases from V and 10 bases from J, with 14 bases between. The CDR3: CASSADPWEPQHF. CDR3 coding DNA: TGTGCCAGCAGCGCCGATCCTTGGGAACCCCAGCATTTT.